This TCR beta chain emerged from a study of T cell responses to AZD1222 COVID-19 vaccine. The count of this clone is one. The antigen remains undetermined. In the same sample, other DNA sequences code for this CDR3. Study-level results: Nearly half of unique spike-specific TCRs reportedly avoided B.1.351 and B.1.1.7 mutated regions. It should be noted that donors were predominantly white British and more often female, and clonal diversity was possibly underestimated.

Assay used: immunoSEQ multiplex PCR; TCRdb lists only in-frame clones, some missing. Here the sample spans over 85,000 clones, approximately 89% being singletons. The sample here was peripheral blood, taken 28 days after the second AZD1222 dose. This sequence was found in an adult who received the AZD1222 COVID-19 vaccine.

Here the CDR3 reads CASSEQGSNQPQHF. As DNA, the CDR3 is TGTGCCAGCAGCGAGCAGGGGAGCAATCAGCCCCAGCATTTT. This chain uses TRBV2 with TRBJ1-5, with D possibly being TRBD1 (6 bases). The germline V gene has CDR1 SNHLY and CDR2 FYNNEI. V lost 6 bases, J lost 1 base, and 10 bases lay in between. The CDR3 has 14 amino acids.